The present T cell receptor (beta chain) was sequenced within a study of identical twins. General observations from the study: Instead of following the same donors, the conclusions were based on cross-sectional statistical analysis. Out-of-frame TCR alpha sharing observed in monozygotic twins exceeded model estimates.

TCRdb reprocessed the 5' RACE reads with MiXCR, giving one entry per CDR3 protein. This repertoire shows 500,000 or so distinct CDR3 sequences, around an eighth found once; its top ten account for more than 0.8%. The CDR3 contains 16 residues. Trimming took 0 bases from V and 0 from J, leaving 10 bases between them. Germline loops: CDR1 SGHRS, CDR2 YFSETQ. For this clonotype: The antigen is unknown.

These same records also appear under a second study, on yellow fever vaccine responses in identical twins.

V gene TRBV5-1 combines with J gene TRBJ2-1; D may be TRBD1 (5 bases). Sequencing was carried out using CD4+ T cells sorted from blood. This receptor was identified in a woman under 30 in good health. Written as DNA, the CDR3 is TGCGCCAGCAGCTTGGGTGGACATCCCTCCTACAATGAGCAGTTCTTC. Protein product: CASSLGGHPSYNEQFF.